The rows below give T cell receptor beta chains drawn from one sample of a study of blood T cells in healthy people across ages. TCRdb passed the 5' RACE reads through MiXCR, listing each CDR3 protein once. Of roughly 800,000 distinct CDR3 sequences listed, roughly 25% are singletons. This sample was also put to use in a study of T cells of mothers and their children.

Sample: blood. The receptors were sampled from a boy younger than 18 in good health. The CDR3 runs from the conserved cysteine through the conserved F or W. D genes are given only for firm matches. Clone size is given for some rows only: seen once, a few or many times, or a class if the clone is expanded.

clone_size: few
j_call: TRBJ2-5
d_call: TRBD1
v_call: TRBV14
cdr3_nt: TGTGCCAGCAGGCGGACAGGGGGTTTCCAAGAGACCCAGTACTTC
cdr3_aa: CASRRTGGFQETQYF

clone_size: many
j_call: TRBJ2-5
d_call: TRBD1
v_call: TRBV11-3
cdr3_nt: TGTGCCAGCAGCTCACAGGGGGAAGAGACCCAGTACTTC
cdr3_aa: CASSSQGEETQYF

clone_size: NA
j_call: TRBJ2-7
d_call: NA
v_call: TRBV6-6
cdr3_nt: NA
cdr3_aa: CASSSSAASYEQYF

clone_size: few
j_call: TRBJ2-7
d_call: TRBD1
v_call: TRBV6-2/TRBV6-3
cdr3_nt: TGTGCCAGCAGTTCCCGGACAGGCCTCTACGAGCAGTACTTC
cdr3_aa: CASSSRTGLYEQYF

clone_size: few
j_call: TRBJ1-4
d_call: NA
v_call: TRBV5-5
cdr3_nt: TGTGCCAGCAGCTCCACGGTCTTATCTAATGAAAAACTGTTTTTT
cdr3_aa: CASSSTVLSNEKLFF

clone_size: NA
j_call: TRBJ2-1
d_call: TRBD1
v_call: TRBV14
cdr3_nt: TGTGCCAGCAGCCCCTGGACAGGATACAATGAGCAGTTCTTC
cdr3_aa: CASSPWTGYNEQFF

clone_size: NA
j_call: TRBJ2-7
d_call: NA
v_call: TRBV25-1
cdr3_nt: TGTGCCAGCAGTCCCCTCCAGGACTCCTCTGCTGAGCAGTACTTC
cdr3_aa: CASSPLQDSSAEQYF

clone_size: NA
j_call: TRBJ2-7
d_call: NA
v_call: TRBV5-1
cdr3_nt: TGCGCCAGCAGCTCAGGACCCCAAATTAGCTCCTACGAGCAGTACTTC
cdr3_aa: CASSSGPQISSYEQYF

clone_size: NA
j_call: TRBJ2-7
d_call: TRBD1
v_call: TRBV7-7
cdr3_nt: TGTGCTAGCAACGACAGGGGGGGTAGCGGCCCTATCCTCTCCTACGAGCAGTACTTC
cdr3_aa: CASNDRGGSGPILSYEQYF

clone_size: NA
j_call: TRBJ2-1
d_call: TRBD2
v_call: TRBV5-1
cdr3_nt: TGCGCCAGCAGCTTAGCCCTCCGGACTAGCGGGAACAATGAGCAGTTCTTC
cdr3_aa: CASSLALRTSGNNEQFF

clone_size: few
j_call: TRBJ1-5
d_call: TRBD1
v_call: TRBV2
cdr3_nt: TGTGCCAGCAAGGGACAGGGAACCAGCAATCAGCCCCAGCATTTT
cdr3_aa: CASKGQGTSNQPQHF

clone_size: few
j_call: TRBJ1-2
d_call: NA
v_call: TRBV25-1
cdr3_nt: TGTGCCAGCAGTGAATGGGGTGCCTATGGCTACACCTTC
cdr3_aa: CASSEWGAYGYTF

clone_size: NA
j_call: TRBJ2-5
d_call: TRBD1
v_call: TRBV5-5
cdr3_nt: TGTGCCAGCAGCTTGACCGGGACAGGGAACTTCTTC
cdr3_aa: CASSLTGTGNFF

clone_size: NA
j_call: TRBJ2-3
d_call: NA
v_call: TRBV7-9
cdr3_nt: TGTGCCAGCAGCTTAGCAGGAAGCGGGAGCACAGATACGCAGTATTTT
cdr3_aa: CASSLAGSGSTDTQYF

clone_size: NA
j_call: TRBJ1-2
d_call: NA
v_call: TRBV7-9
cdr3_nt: TGTGCCTGCAGCTCCCCGGACATACACACCTTC
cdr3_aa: CACSSPDIHTF

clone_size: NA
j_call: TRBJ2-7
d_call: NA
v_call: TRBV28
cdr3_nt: TGTGCCAGCAGTTTCACTGGGGCGGACGAGCAGTACTTC
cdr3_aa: CASSFTGADEQYF

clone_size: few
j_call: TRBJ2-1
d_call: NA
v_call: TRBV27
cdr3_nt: TGTGCCAGCAGTCCCCTAGGGGACAATGAGCAGTTCTTC
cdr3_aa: CASSPLGDNEQFF

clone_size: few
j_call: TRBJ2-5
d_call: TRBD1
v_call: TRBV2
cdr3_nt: TGTGCCAGCAGTGAGGTCGCAGGGGGCTTCCAAGAGACCCAGTACTTC
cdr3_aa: CASSEVAGGFQETQYF

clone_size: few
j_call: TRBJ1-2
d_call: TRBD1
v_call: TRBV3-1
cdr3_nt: TGTGCCAGCAGCCACCGGGACAGGGACCCAGCTAACTATGGCTACACCTTC
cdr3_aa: CASSHRDRDPANYGYTF

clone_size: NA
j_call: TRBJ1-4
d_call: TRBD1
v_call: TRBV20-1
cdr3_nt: TGCAGTGCGAGGACAGGGGATAATGAAAAACTGTTTTTT
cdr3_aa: CSARTGDNEKLFF

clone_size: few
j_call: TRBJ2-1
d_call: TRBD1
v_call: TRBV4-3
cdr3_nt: TGCGCCAGCAGCTCCATGGGACAGAGCTACAATGAGCAGTTCTTC
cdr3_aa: CASSSMGQSYNEQFF

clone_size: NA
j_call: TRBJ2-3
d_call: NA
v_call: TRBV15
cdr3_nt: TGTGCCACCAGCAGCCCGGGCGCGAGAGATACGCAGTATTTT
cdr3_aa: CATSSPGARDTQYF

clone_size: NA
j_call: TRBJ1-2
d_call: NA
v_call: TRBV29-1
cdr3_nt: TGCAGCGTTGAACGGAGGGGTAACTATGGCTACACCTTC
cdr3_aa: CSVERRGNYGYTF

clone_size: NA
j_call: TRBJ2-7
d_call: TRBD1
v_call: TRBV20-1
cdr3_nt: TGCAGTGCTAGAAAGGGACAGGGGATCTCCTACGAGCAGTACTTC
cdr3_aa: CSARKGQGISYEQYF